The 10 T cell receptor beta chains in this list originate from one sample, sequenced in a study of blood T cell repertoires in COVID-19. Sequencing used immunoSEQ multiplex PCR; TCRdb keeps in-frame clones, though not all of them. This sample carries 250,000 to 350,000 clones, about 85% of them seen once, and the ten largest clones take about 2.2%. Specimen: peripheral blood. These receptors all stem from a woman aged 45 to 65 who had recovered from COVID-19.

In its sample, this clone was seen a few times. The chain has TRBV7-9 and TRBJ2-5; 10 bases align to TRBD2. Germline V lookup: CDR1 SEHNR, CDR2 FQNEAQ (reference sequence). CDR3 length: 16 residues. Losses at the gene ends were 2 bases for V and 5 bases for J; bases not matched to a gene: 8. In DNA, the CDR3 is TGTGCCAGCAGCTTATACCCTAGCGGGGGCCGGGAGACCCAGTACTTC. Translated: CASSLYPSGGRETQYF. Together with reference TRBV7-9 and TRBJ2-5, the CDR3 gives the full variable domain: DTGVSQNPRHKITKRGQNVTFRCDPISEHNRLYWYRQTLGQGPEFLTYFQNEAQLEKSRLLSDRFSAERPKGSFSTLEIQRTEQGDSAMYLCASSLYPSGGRETQYFGPGTRLLVL.

The V gene is TRBV25-1, the J gene TRBJ2-7, with 8 bases fitting TRBD2. Looked up from germline, CDR1 is MGHDK and CDR2 is SYGVNS. CDR3 length: 17 amino acids. Trimming cost V 6 bases and J 4 bases; bases outside gene matches: 17. This CDR3 reads CASSIGFRGGLCYEQYF. As DNA, the CDR3 is TGTGCCAGCAGCATTGGATTTCGGGGGGGCTTATGTTACGAGCAGTACTTC.

V and J are TRBV6-5 and TRBJ2-1, with D perhaps matching TRBD1 (6 bases). The length of the CDR3 is 15 residues. V lost 7 bases, J lost 3 bases, and 16 bases lay in between. Germline V CDR1 and CDR2: MNHEY, SVGAGI. This chain's CDR3 is CASNPMTGNYNEQFF. The DNA of the CDR3 is TGTGCCAGCAACCCAATGACAGGAAACTACAATGAGCAGTTCTTC.

The gene calls are TRBV9 and TRBJ2-3; D ambiguous. The CDR3 runs 15 residues. Germline V gives CDR1 SGDLS, CDR2 YYNGEE. V was trimmed by 2 bases and J by 2 bases, leaving 12 bases between them. The CDR3 coding sequence is TGTGCCAGCAGCGTCCAGCCAGGTTACACAGATACGCAGTATTTT. This gives the protein CASSVQPGYTDTQYF.

CDR3 sequence: CASAGPGTGQETQYF. DNA of the CDR3: TGTGCCAGCGCAGGACCCGGGACAGGGCAAGAGACCCAGTACTTC. The rearrangement joins TRBV25-1 to TRBJ2-5; 9 nucleotides line up with TRBD1. Germline V lookup: CDR1 MGHDK, CDR2 SYGVNS. This CDR3 comprises 15 residues. V was pared by 8 bases and J by 2 bases, with 9 bases of the junction left unmatched.

The chain couples TRBV6-1 to TRBJ2-2; 9 nucleotides align to TRBD1. Germline V gene lookup returns CDR1 MNHNS and CDR2 SASEGT. This CDR3 comprises 18 residues. V lost 3 bases, J lost 4 bases, and 12 bases stayed unmatched. CDR3 in DNA: TGTGCCAGCAGTGATTGGGTCGGGACAGGGTCGGGCACCGGGGAGCTGTTTTTT. Translating gives CASSDWVGTGSGTGELFF.

This clone has more than one count but fewer than ten. In nucleotides, the CDR3 is TGTGCCATCACCCCGACAGGGGACACCGGGGAGCTGTTTTTT. This translates into CAITPTGDTGELFF. The chain recombines TRBV10-3 with TRBJ2-2, with 8 bases matching TRBD1. This CDR3 is 14 amino acids long. The junction had 4 bases not matched to a gene; V was cut back by 7 bases and J by 3 bases. CDR1 ENHRY and CDR2 SYGVKD come from the germline V gene.

The chain carries TRBV14 and TRBJ2-7; TRBD1 is a possible D gene (6 bases). The V and J ends lost 4 bases and 0 bases respectively, with 10 bases between them. Germline V gene lookup returns CDR1 SGHDN and CDR2 FVKESK. The CDR3 spans 14 residues. This CDR3 is CASSRMDSSYEQYF. CDR3 sequence (DNA): TGTGCCAGCAGCCGGATGGACAGCTCCTACGAGCAGTACTTC.

This clone was counted once. The genes are TRBV5-1 and TRBJ2-7; TRBD1 matches at 8 bases. CDR1 is SGHRS and CDR2 is YFSETQ in the germline V gene. The length of the CDR3 is 15 residues. The ends lost 2 bases at V and 5 bases at J; junction bases unmatched: 9. CDR3 sequence (DNA): TGCGCCAGCAGCTTAATTCACGGGACAGGCCACGAGCAGTACTTC. Its translation: CASSLIHGTGHEQYF.

Concerning this clone itself: At one end the junction does not follow the germline gene, possibly because of a read error. The rearrangement joins TRBV6-5 to TRBJ1-2, with 11 bases matching TRBD1. The length of the CDR3 is 14 residues. Germline V lookup: CDR1 MNHEY, CDR2 SVGAGI. The chain's CDR3 is CASSNSGTGGGYTF. CDR3 in DNA: TGTGCCAGCAGTAACTCCGGGACAGGGGGAGGCTACACCTTC.